This is a list of T cell receptor beta chains from one sample in a study of regulatory T cells in long-lasting Graves disease. TCRdb recomputed calls from the multiplex PCR reads with MiXCR, one row per CDR3 protein. The top ten hold about 25% of the sample, which has roughly 420,000 distinct CDR3 sequences, about 15% seen once. These data were also reused for a study on T cells in Graves' hyperthyroidism and ophthalmopathy.

This specimen was peripheral blood mononuclear cells (PBMCs), taken at new diagnosis, from a patient treated with antithyroid drugs. The receptors were sampled from a woman between 18 and 30 years old with Graves disease. Each CDR3 is given with its conserved first and last residue. The order of the fields is V gene, D gene, CDR3 length, clone size, J gene, CDR3 protein, CDR3 DNA. The D gene is left open where the match is weak. The size entry is marked missing in some rows and otherwise reads once, few, many or a size class.

V gene: TRBV27
D gene: TRBD2
CDR3 length: 19
clone size: many
J gene: TRBJ2-7
CDR3 protein: CASSFLGLAGGGISYEQYF
CDR3 DNA: TGTGCCAGCAGTTTCCTCGGACTAGCGGGGGGCGGGATCTCCTACGAGCAGTACTTC

V gene: TRBV12-3/TRBV12-4
D gene: -
CDR3 length: 16
clone size: -
J gene: TRBJ2-4
CDR3 protein: CASSRDFGVAKNIQYF
CDR3 DNA: TGTGCCAGCAGCCGAGACTTTGGGGTAGCCAAAAACATTCAGTACTTC

V gene: TRBV7-9
D gene: TRBD1
CDR3 length: 13
clone size: few
J gene: TRBJ1-5
CDR3 protein: CASEQGLGQPQHF
CDR3 DNA: TGTGCCAGTGAACAGGGGTTGGGTCAGCCCCAGCATTTT

V gene: TRBV10-3
D gene: -
CDR3 length: 15
clone size: -
J gene: TRBJ1-3
CDR3 protein: CAVGGGSNSGNTIYF
CDR3 DNA: TGTGCCGTCGGGGGTGGTTCGAACTCTGGAAACACCATATATTTT

V gene: TRBV28
D gene: -
CDR3 length: 15
clone size: few
J gene: TRBJ1-5
CDR3 protein: CASSEQGRGNQPQHF
CDR3 DNA: TGTGCCAGCAGCGAACAGGGCCGCGGCAATCAGCCCCAGCATTTT

V gene: TRBV27
D gene: TRBD1
CDR3 length: 18
clone size: many
J gene: TRBJ2-7
CDR3 protein: CASRTKQGAIPFWGEQYF
CDR3 DNA: TGTGCCAGCAGAACAAAGCAGGGGGCGATCCCCTTTTGGGGCGAGCAGTACTTC

V gene: TRBV7-8
D gene: -
CDR3 length: 16
clone size: many
J gene: TRBJ2-3
CDR3 protein: CASSSGHNGPTDTQYF
CDR3 DNA: TGTGCCAGCAGCTCGGGACACAATGGGCCCACAGATACGCAGTATTTT

V gene: TRBV20-1
D gene: -
CDR3 length: 13
clone size: many
J gene: TRBJ2-7
CDR3 protein: CSARERSSYEQYF
CDR3 DNA: TGCAGTGCTAGGGAAAGGAGCTCCTACGAGCAGTACTTC

V gene: TRBV25-1
D gene: -
CDR3 length: 12
clone size: -
J gene: TRBJ1-2
CDR3 protein: CASSDGPSRYTF
CDR3 DNA: TGTGCCAGCAGTGACGGCCCGTCCCGCTACACCTTC

V gene: TRBV24-1
D gene: -
CDR3 length: 13
clone size: few
J gene: TRBJ2-1
CDR3 protein: CATSDLGGDEQFF
CDR3 DNA: TGTGCCACCAGTGATTTAGGGGGAGATGAGCAGTTCTTC

V gene: TRBV7-6
D gene: -
CDR3 length: 14
clone size: many
J gene: TRBJ1-5
CDR3 protein: CASSVGQNNQPQHF
CDR3 DNA: TGTGCCAGCAGCGTCGGACAGAACAATCAGCCCCAGCATTTT

V gene: TRBV20-1
D gene: TRBD1
CDR3 length: 13
clone size: many
J gene: TRBJ2-7
CDR3 protein: CSASPRDRAEQYF
CDR3 DNA: TGCAGTGCTAGTCCCCGGGACAGGGCCGAGCAGTACTTC

V gene: TRBV19
D gene: TRBD1
CDR3 length: 15
clone size: few
J gene: TRBJ2-5
CDR3 protein: CASSLGTGGQETQYF
CDR3 DNA: TGTGCCAGTAGTCTCGGGACAGGGGGACAAGAGACCCAGTACTTC

V gene: TRBV18
D gene: -
CDR3 length: 15
clone size: many
J gene: TRBJ2-3
CDR3 protein: CASSPLPGLTDTQYF
CDR3 DNA: TGTGCCAGCTCACCACTTCCAGGTCTCACAGATACGCAGTATTTT

V gene: TRBV12-3/TRBV12-4
D gene: TRBD2
CDR3 length: 16
clone size: many
J gene: TRBJ2-5
CDR3 protein: CASSLELGASGNRRYF
CDR3 DNA: TGTGCCAGCAGTTTAGAATTGGGGGCTAGCGGGAACCGCCGGTACTTC

V gene: TRBV5-4
D gene: TRBD1
CDR3 length: 20
clone size: few
J gene: TRBJ2-6
CDR3 protein: CASSLEFGWDSSSGANVLTF
CDR3 DNA: TGTGCCAGCAGCCTGGAATTCGGCTGGGACAGCAGCTCTGGGGCCAACGTCCTGACTTTC

V gene: TRBV28
D gene: TRBD2
CDR3 length: 18
clone size: many
J gene: TRBJ2-7
CDR3 protein: CASSPTKEDGRASYEQYF
CDR3 DNA: TGTGCCAGCAGTCCAACAAAAGAAGACGGGAGGGCCTCCTACGAGCAGTACTTC

V gene: TRBV5-4
D gene: TRBD2
CDR3 length: 17
clone size: -
J gene: TRBJ2-2
CDR3 protein: CASSAPGLAGGVGELFF
CDR3 DNA: TGTGCCAGCAGCGCCCCGGGACTAGCGGGAGGGGTCGGGGAGCTGTTTTTT

V gene: TRBV20-1
D gene: -
CDR3 length: 13
clone size: many
J gene: TRBJ2-5
CDR3 protein: CSASGINQETQYF
CDR3 DNA: TGCAGTGCTAGCGGGATTAACCAAGAGACCCAGTACTTC

V gene: TRBV18
D gene: -
CDR3 length: 14
clone size: -
J gene: TRBJ2-7
CDR3 protein: CASSPFRTGAEQYF
CDR3 DNA: TGTGCCAGCTCCCCCTTTAGAACAGGTGCGGAGCAGTACTTC

V gene: TRBV19
D gene: -
CDR3 length: 12
clone size: -
J gene: TRBJ1-5
CDR3 protein: CASRHSDQPQHF
CDR3 DNA: TGTGCCAGTCGACACTCCGATCAGCCCCAGCATTTT

V gene: TRBV28
D gene: TRBD1
CDR3 length: 15
clone size: -
J gene: TRBJ1-5
CDR3 protein: CASTDSGQAIGPQHF
CDR3 DNA: TGTGCCAGCACTGATAGCGGACAGGCAATTGGGCCCCAGCATTTT

V gene: TRBV6-1
D gene: TRBD1
CDR3 length: 14
clone size: few
J gene: TRBJ1-5
CDR3 protein: CASSQQGKSQPQHF
CDR3 DNA: TGTGCCAGCAGTCAACAGGGGAAAAGCCAGCCCCAGCATTTT

V gene: TRBV2
D gene: -
CDR3 length: 14
clone size: many
J gene: TRBJ1-4
CDR3 protein: CASSQDRTNEKLFF
CDR3 DNA: TGTGCCAGCAGTCAGGACAGAACTAATGAAAAACTGTTTTTT

V gene: TRBV27
D gene: -
CDR3 length: 16
clone size: few
J gene: TRBJ2-3
CDR3 protein: CASSLLREFSTDTQYF
CDR3 DNA: TGTGCCAGCAGTTTACTTCGGGAGTTTAGCACAGATACGCAGTATTTT

V gene: TRBV11-1
D gene: -
CDR3 length: 13
clone size: many
J gene: TRBJ2-7
CDR3 protein: CASSFAGAYEQYF
CDR3 DNA: TGTGCCAGCAGCTTCGCAGGCGCCTACGAGCAGTACTTC